These 21 T cell receptor beta chains share one sample of origin, sequenced in a study of T cells in Graves' hyperthyroidism and ophthalmopathy. Regions amplified from RNA transcripts were the TCR beta CDR3 regions. First-round RT-PCR targeting the TCR CDR3 was performed with the HTBI primer set. TCRdb re-called the multiplex PCR reads through MiXCR, storing one row per CDR3 protein. The sample includes approximately 400,000 distinct CDR3 sequences, roughly 14% of them seen just once. The sequenced material came from blood. Source of these receptors: a woman aged 18-29 years with Graves' hyperthyroidism.

Concerning this clonotype: A single base separates this from a much larger clone, so it may be a read error. V gene TRBV6-5 combines with J gene TRBJ2-1, with D perhaps TRBD2 (6 bases). Trimming removed 2 bases from V and 6 bases from J, with 17 bases in between. CDR3 length equals 16 residues. CDR1 is MNHEY and CDR2 is SVGAGI in the germline V gene. Here the CDR3 DNA reads TGTGCCAGCAGTTACAGGGCGGGGATCACTTGCAATGAGCAGTTCTTC. Translating it yields CASSYRAGITCNEQFF.

This clonotype was counted only a few times. This chain's CDR3 is CASSQNSGANVLTF. Written as DNA, the CDR3 is TGTGCCAGCAGTCAGAACTCTGGGGCCAACGTCCTGACTTTC. The rearrangement links TRBV12-3 or TRBV12-4 to TRBJ2-6; the D is unclear. The length of the CDR3 is 14 residues. Trimming took off 5 bases at V and 0 bases at J, with 5 bases between the two ends.

J is TRBJ1-4 and V is TRBV6-1; D might be TRBD1 (5 bases). The CDR3 spans 17 residues. Germline values: CDR1 MNHNS, CDR2 SASEGT. Trimming removed 0 bases at V and 2 bases at J, with 13 bases between. Here the CDR3 reads CASSEAPGGRTNEKLFF. CDR3 nucleotide sequence: TGTGCCAGCAGTGAAGCCCCTGGGGGGAGGACTAATGAAAAACTGTTTTTT.

As regards this clonotype: A read error may explain this, as a much larger clone is one base away. V usage is TRBV10-3 and J usage is TRBJ2-5; 8 bases are a match to TRBD2. The CDR3 has 16 amino acids. CDR1 is ENHRY and CDR2 is SYGVKD in the germline V gene. DNA of the CDR3: TGTGCCATCAGTGAGGGGCGGGAGGTTAACCAAGAGGCCCAGTACTTC. This codes for CAISEGREVNQEAQYF.

The V call is TRBV10-3, the J call TRBJ1-4; D is ambiguous. Germline CDR1 and CDR2: ENHRY and SYGVKD. The CDR3 extends over 14 amino acids. The germline V and J ends were trimmed by 6 bases and 0 bases, with 8 bases remaining between them. In nucleotides, the CDR3 is TGTGCCATCAGCCGGACGTCAACTAATGAAAAACTGTTTTTT. This gives the protein CAISRTSTNEKLFF.

This clonotype was recorded at least ten times. V is TRBV3-1 and J is TRBJ2-1; 8 bases align to TRBD1. CDR3 length equals 17 residues. The V gene end was trimmed by 4 bases and the J gene end by 6 bases; junction bases not matched to a gene: 14. CDR1 and CDR2 (germline): LGHDT, YNNKEL (reference sequence). This chain's CDR3 is CASSPQFGGQGTNEQFF. CDR3 bases: TGTGCCAGCAGCCCTCAATTCGGCGGACAGGGAACCAATGAGCAGTTCTTC.

This chain connects TRBV10-3 to TRBJ2-1; D gene unclear. V was shortened by 4 bases and J by 8 bases, with 6 bases between the two germline ends. CDR1 is ENHRY, CDR2 SYGVKD, per germline. The CDR3 consists of 11 residues. The CDR3 loop reads CAISGLDEQFF. DNA for the CDR3: TGTGCCATCAGTGGACTGGATGAGCAGTTCTTC.

This clonotype was found many times. The CDR3 sequence: CASSAPGHNEQFF. Here the CDR3 DNA reads TGTGCCAGCAGCGCCCCAGGACACAATGAGCAGTTCTTC. V and J are TRBV7-3 and TRBJ2-1, with D unresolved. The V end was cut by 5 bases, the J end by 5 bases, with 10 bases between. Germline values: CDR1 SGHTA, CDR2 FQGTGA. CDR3 size: 13 residues.

This sequence joins TRBV5-4 and TRBJ1-5; D is uncertain. Between the trimmed V and J ends, which lost 0 bases and 5 bases, there was a span of 12 bases. Germline CDR1 and CDR2: SGHNT and YYREEE (reference sequence). The CDR3 has 15 amino acids. DNA of the CDR3: TGTGCCAGCAGCTTGGACCTGGAAGGTCATCAGCCCCAGCATTTT. It specifies CASSLDLEGHQPQHF.

This clonotype was seen many times. V usage is TRBV3-1 and J usage is TRBJ2-1; maybe TRBD1 (5 bases). The CDR3 covers 16 residues. Deletions cut 1 base from V and 4 bases from J, with 14 bases between. In germline, CDR1 is LGHDT, CDR2 YNNKEL (reference sequence). The CDR3, as DNA: TGTGCCAGCAGCCAAGGTGCGAGCAAGGGGTACAATGAGCAGTTCTTC. Translating it yields CASSQGASKGYNEQFF.

At least ten counts were recorded for this clonotype. The chain is built from TRBV30 and TRBJ2-1; 8 bases line up with TRBD1. Germline V CDR1 and CDR2: GTSNPN, SVGIG (reference sequence). The CDR3 length is 14 residues. V dropped 3 bases and J dropped 6; count of bases not matched to a gene: 7. The CDR3 reads CAWSPGQGFNEQFF. Written as DNA, the CDR3 is TGTGCCTGGAGCCCCGGACAGGGCTTCAATGAGCAGTTCTTC.

This clonotype was counted a few times. The chain employs TRBV10-3 and TRBJ2-7; TRBD2 aligns across 10 bases. The CDR3 is 14 residues long. CDR1 and CDR2 from the germline V gene are ENHRY and SYGVKD. V lost 6 bases and J lost 4; bases outside the gene matches: 6. The CDR3 sequence is CAIRLKREGYEQYF. The CDR3 coding sequence is TGTGCCATCAGACTTAAGCGGGAGGGATACGAGCAGTACTTC.

The sample holds a few counts of this clonotype. In DNA, the CDR3 is TGCGCCAGCAGCCATGGACAGGGAATAGGACAGCCCCAGCATTTT. Its protein product is CASSHGQGIGQPQHF. This chain uses TRBV4-1 with TRBJ1-5, with 8 bases lining up with TRBD1. The CDR3 is 15 amino acids. The germline CDR1 and CDR2 sequences are MGHRA and YSYEKL. V shed 3 bases, J shed 7 bases, and the junction held 8 bases outside the gene matches.

This clonotype has a count of ten or more. The genes are TRBV5-1 and TRBJ2-7, with D tentatively TRBD1 (6 bases). Trimming left V 4 bases short and J 3 bases short, with 11 bases between. The CDR3 runs 13 residues. Germline CDR1 is SGHRS and CDR2 is YFSETQ. The DNA of the CDR3 is TGCGCCAGCAGCGTGGACAGATTCTACGAGCAGTACTTC. This codes for CASSVDRFYEQYF. The complete variable domain, with remaining parts taken from reference TRBV5-1 and TRBJ2-7, reads KAGVTQTPRYLIKTRGQQVTLSCSPISGHRSVSWYQQTPGQGLQFLFEYFSETQRNKGNFPGRFSGRQFSNSRSEMNVSTLELGDSALYLCASSVDRFYEQYFGPGTRLTVT.

This clonotype was observed a handful of times. At one of its ends the junction is not consistent with the germline gene, which may arise from a read error. The chain recombines TRBV7-7 with TRBJ2-1, with D possibly TRBD2 on 6 matching bases. This CDR3 comprises 15 residues. Germline CDR1 reads SSHAT; CDR2 reads FNYEAQ (reference sequence). This CDR3 reads CASSLASAGYNEQFF. CDR3 sequence (DNA): TGTGCTAGCAGCTTAGCTAGCGCCGGGTACAATGAGCAGTTCTTC.

This clonotype was found many times. The CDR3 is CSARSLPGSYNEQFF. The DNA of the CDR3 is TGCAGTGCTAGGAGTTTACCCGGCTCCTACAATGAGCAGTTCTTC. V is TRBV20-1 and J is TRBJ2-1; D is uncertain. Between the trimmed V and J ends, which lost 3 bases and 0 bases, there was a span of 12 bases. Germline assignment: CDR1 DFQATT and CDR2 SNEGSKA (reference sequence). The CDR3 is 15 amino acids.

This clonotype was found many times. The rearrangement uses TRBV28 and TRBJ2-7, with TRBD1 matching 10 bases. The CDR3 is 15 residues long. Unmatched junction bases numbered 3, after V lost 2 bases and J lost 2 bases. CDR1 and CDR2 from the germline V gene are MDHEN and SYDVKM. The CDR3 DNA follows: TGTGCCAGCAGTTTAATCGGGACAGGGGCCTACGAGCAGTACTTC. Residues: CASSLIGTGAYEQYF.

This clonotype was seen repeatedly, ten times or more. CDR3 nucleotide sequence: TGTGCCAGCAGTTTAGTATACCCAGGAAGTCCTAATGAAAAACTGTTTTTT. Protein product: CASSLVYPGSPNEKLFF. The chain recombines TRBV12-3 or TRBV12-4 with TRBJ1-4; D is unclear. The CDR3 is made up of 17 amino acids. The ends were cut back, 1 base at V and 3 bases at J, with 15 bases in the middle.

This chain connects TRBV20-1 to TRBJ1-6, with 7 positions matching TRBD1. Germline loops: CDR1 DFQATT, CDR2 SNEGSKA (reference sequence). The junction had 13 bases not matched to a gene; V was cut back by 1 base and J by 7 bases. This CDR3 is 17 amino acids long. CDR3 nucleotides: TGCAGTGCTAGAGCTGCCGGAGGGGCAGGGGGGAATTCACCCCTCCACTTT. It translates to CSARAAGGAGGNSPLHF.

This clonotype was recorded at least ten times. The chain has TRBV29-1 and TRBJ1-3, with D uncertain. The germline gives CDR1 SQVTM, CDR2 ANQGSEA. The CDR3 runs 11 residues. V shed 4 bases and J shed 1 base, with 2 bases lying between them. As DNA, the CDR3 is TGCAGCGTTGTATCTGGAAACACCATATATTTT. Its protein product is CSVVSGNTIYF.

This clonotype was detected ten times or more. V usage is TRBV29-1 and J usage is TRBJ2-1, with D perhaps given as TRBD1 or TRBD2 (6 bases each). V was clipped by 0 bases and J by 6 bases, with 27 bases between them. Looked up from germline, CDR1 is SQVTM and CDR2 is ANQGSEA. The CDR3 length is 19 residues. The CDR3 sequence is CSVEDLRGTREWVFNEQFF. The CDR3, as DNA: TGCAGCGTTGAAGATCTCAGGGGAACTCGGGAGTGGGTCTTCAATGAGCAGTTCTTC.